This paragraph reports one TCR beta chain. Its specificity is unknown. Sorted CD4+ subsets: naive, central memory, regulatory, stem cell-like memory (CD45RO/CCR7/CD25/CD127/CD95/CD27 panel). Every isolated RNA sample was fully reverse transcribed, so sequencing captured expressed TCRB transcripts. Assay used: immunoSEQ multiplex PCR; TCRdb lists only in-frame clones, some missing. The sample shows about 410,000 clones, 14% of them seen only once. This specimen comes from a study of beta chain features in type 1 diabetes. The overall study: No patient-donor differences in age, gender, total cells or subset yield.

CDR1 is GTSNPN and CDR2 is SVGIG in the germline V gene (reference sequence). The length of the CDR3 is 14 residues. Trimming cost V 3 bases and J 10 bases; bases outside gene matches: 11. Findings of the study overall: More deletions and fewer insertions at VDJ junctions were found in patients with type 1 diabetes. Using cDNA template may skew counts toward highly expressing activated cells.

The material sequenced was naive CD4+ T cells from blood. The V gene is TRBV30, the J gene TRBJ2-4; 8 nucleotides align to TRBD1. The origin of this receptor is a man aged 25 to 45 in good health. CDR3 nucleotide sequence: TGTGCCTGGAGGGATCGGGACAGGCGTCTTATTCAGTACTTC. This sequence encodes CAWRDRDRRLIQYF.